One T cell receptor (beta chain) is described in this entry. How the authors handled the data: Amplification from reference gene primers served as the basis for estimated nucleated cell counts. Profiled with immunoSEQ multiplex PCR; TCRdb holds only in-frame clones, not every one. V and J calls plus clone size are reproduced from that table; the DNA served to infer D and trimming. The sample holds 150,000 to 200,000 clones, roughly 91% seen once. These data come from a study of blood T cell repertoires in COVID-19. Turning to the study itself: Samples came from the United States, Italy and Spain, spanning acute and convalescent COVID-19. Nucleic acid was either cDNA or gDNA, and it came from T cells, B-cell-depleted T cells, or PBMCs.

This CDR3 contains 11 residues. Trimming removed 6 bases at V and 5 bases at J, with 10 bases between. The germline V gene encodes CDR1 DFQATT and CDR2 SNEGSKA (reference sequence). The TCR originated in a man between 18 and 35 years old with acute or convalescent COVID-19. The chain joins TRBV20-1 to TRBJ1-1; D is undetermined. The material sequenced was peripheral blood. CDR3 loop: CSAKPGTEAFF. CDR3 bases: TGCAGTGCCAAACCCGGGACTGAAGCTTTCTTT.